Each of the 4 T cell receptor beta chains below was sequenced from the same sample in a study of shared clonotypes between healthy human individuals. Here immunoSEQ multiplex PCR was the method, and the copy in TCRdb shows in-frame clones only, minus some. The sample carries over a million clones, over 95% recorded once. Sequenced sample: naive CD4+ T cells sorted from blood. Subset here: CD45RA+ positively selected. These receptors were taken from a man aged 25-45 years in good health.

J is TRBJ2-4 and V is TRBV5-8; TRBD2 is a possible D gene (5 bases). This CDR3 contains 15 residues. The ends were cut back, 3 bases at V and 5 bases at J, with 15 bases in the middle. The germline gives CDR1 SGHTS, CDR2 YDEGEE. In nucleotides, the CDR3 is TGTGCCAGCAGCTCATTCGCCGGGATAGAAAACATTCAGTACTTC. Its translation is CASSSFAGIENIQYF.

The chain couples TRBV7-6 to TRBJ2-1, with TRBD2 as a possible D gene (5 bases). With 5 bases removed from V and 0 bases from J, the gap between germline ends came to 20 bases. This CDR3 contains 18 residues. CDR1 is SGHVS and CDR2 is FNYEAQ in the germline V gene. In nucleotides, the CDR3 is TGTGCCAGCAGCCCTAGCTCACTAGTTGGGTTCTCCTACAATGAGCAGTTCTTC. This codes for CASSPSSLVGFSYNEQFF.

This chain uses TRBV7-8 with TRBJ1-2; 7 nucleotides line up with TRBD1. Germline CDR1 reads SGHVS; CDR2 reads FQNEAQ. CDR3 length equals 13 residues. V trimming: 5 bases; J trimming: 10 bases; junction bases outside the gene matches: 10. CDR3 loop: CASSVLDREAYTF. The CDR3 DNA reads TGTGCCAGCAGCGTCCTTGACAGGGAGGCCTACACCTTC.

The chain links TRBV15 to TRBJ1-4; D unclear. Trimming cost V 1 base and J 0 bases, with 0 bases left between them. Germline V gene sequence: CDR1 LNHNV, CDR2 YYDKDF (reference sequence). This CDR3 is built from 13 residues. The CDR3 protein is CATSRATNEKLFF. CDR3 sequence (DNA): TGTGCCACCAGCAGAGCAACTAATGAAAAACTGTTTTTT.